One and the same sample provided the 2 T cell receptor beta chains below, sequenced in a study of blood T cell repertoires in COVID-19. Here immunoSEQ multiplex PCR was the method, and the copy in TCRdb shows in-frame clones only, minus some. The sample holds under 200,000 clones; roughly 83% are singletons and the top ten take 10% to 15%. The sequenced sample consisted of PBMCs or T cells enriched from blood (not recorded which). The receptors originated from a woman aged 60 to 75 who had recovered from COVID-19.

The chain couples TRBV4-1 to TRBJ1-2; 10 bases match TRBD1. The ends lost 2 bases at V and 7 bases at J; junction bases unmatched: 7. The CDR3 extends over 15 amino acids. Germline CDR1 and CDR2: MGHRA and YSYEKL. This CDR3 is CASSQPGTGAFGYTF. In nucleotides, the CDR3 is TGCGCCAGCAGCCAACCCGGGACAGGGGCCTTTGGCTACACCTTC.

The V and J genes are TRBV12-5 and TRBJ1-3, with D possibly matching TRBD1 (6 bases). Germline V lookup: CDR1 LGHNT, CDR2 FRNRAP. This CDR3 spans 17 amino acids. The V end lost 2 bases, the J end lost 4 bases, and 18 bases lay between the germline ends. DNA of the CDR3: TGTGCTAGTGGTTTGCCCCGCCGGGGGGCACTAGGAAACACCATATATTTT. Residues: CASGLPRRGALGNTIYF.